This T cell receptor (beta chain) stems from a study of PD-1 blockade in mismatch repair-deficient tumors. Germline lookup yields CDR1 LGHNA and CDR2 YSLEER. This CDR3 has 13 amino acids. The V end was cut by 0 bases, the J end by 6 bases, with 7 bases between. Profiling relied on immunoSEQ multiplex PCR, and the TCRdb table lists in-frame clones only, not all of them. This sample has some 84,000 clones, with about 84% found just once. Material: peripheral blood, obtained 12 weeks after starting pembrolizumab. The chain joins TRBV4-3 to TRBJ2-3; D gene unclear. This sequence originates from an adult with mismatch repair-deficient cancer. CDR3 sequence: CASSQETSDTQYF. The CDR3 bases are TGCGCCAGCAGCCAAGAGACGTCCGATACGCAGTATTTT.